One and the same sample provided the 21 T cell receptor beta chains below, sequenced in a study of shared clonotypes between healthy human individuals. Only in-frame clones appear in the TCRdb table, and some are missing; sequencing was by immunoSEQ multiplex PCR. The sample consists of millions of clones, 85% to 95% of them appearing once. Only CD45RO-negative cells positively selected for CCR7 counted as naive CD8 cells, so terminally differentiated effector memory CD45RA+ cells were excluded. Sequencing used naive CD8+ T cells from PBMCs. The receptor set was obtained from a young man in good health. Some clones in this sample may be carry-over from other donors' samples.

V gene TRBV27 combines with J gene TRBJ2-5, with 11 bases identical to TRBD2. Germline V gene lookup returns CDR1 MNHEY and CDR2 SMNVEV (reference sequence). V shed 5 bases, J shed 3 bases, and the junction held 5 bases outside the gene matches. The CDR3 runs to 15 residues. Written as DNA, the CDR3 is TGTGCCAGCAGTACCTCGACTAGCGGGGAAGAGACCCAGTACTTC. Translated, it gives CASSTSTSGEETQYF.

This clone was counted a single time. This sequence joins TRBV29-1 and TRBJ2-7; D is possibly TRBD1 (6 bases). V lost 6 bases to trimming and J lost 5 bases, with 20 bases between them. Per germline, CDR1 SQVTM and CDR2 ANQGSEA. The CDR3 runs to 14 residues. CDR3: CSVKGTRGYDEQYF. The CDR3 bases are TGCAGCGTGAAAGGGACAAGGGGGTACGACGAGCAGTACTTC.

The DNA for the CDR3 is TGTGCCAGCTATGGGGCAGGGCCAAGAGGGTCCTACGAGCAGTACTTC. As protein: CASYGAGPRGSYEQYF. This rearrangement joins TRBV2 to TRBJ2-7; D assignment may be TRBD1 or TRBD2 (5 bases each). V was clipped by 8 bases and J by 1 base, with 21 bases between them. Germline V gene data show CDR1 as SNHLY and CDR2 as FYNNEI. This CDR3 has 16 amino acids.

CDR3 nucleotide sequence: TGTGCCAGCAGCCAAGATCCGGGGGGCACCGGGGAGCTGTTTTTT. Protein: CASSQDPGGTGELFF. The genes are TRBV4-2 and TRBJ2-2; TRBD2 matches 7 bases. CDR1 LGHNA and CDR2 YNFKEQ come from the germline V gene. V lost 0 bases and J lost 4; bases outside the gene matches: 2. The CDR3 contains 15 residues.

This clone was recorded once. This chain joins TRBV28 and TRBJ2-7; D is ambiguous. The V gene's germline CDR1 is MDHEN and CDR2 SYDVKM. The CDR3 runs 14 residues. Trimming took off 8 bases at V and 3 bases at J, with 17 bases between the two ends. CDR3 loop: CASQSGQSNYEQYF. The CDR3 coding sequence is TGTGCCAGCCAGTCTGGCCAATCTAACTACGAGCAGTACTTC. The full variable domain, in which reference TRBV28 and TRBJ2-7 provide the parts outside the CDR3, is DVKVTQSSRYLVKRTGEKVFLECVQDMDHENMFWYRQDPGLGLRLIYFSYDVKMKEKGDIPEGYSVSREKKERFSLILESASTNQTSMYLCASQSGQSNYEQYFGPGTRLTVT.

The genes are TRBV4-1 and TRBJ2-7, with 9 bases matching TRBD1. The germline CDR1 and CDR2 sequences are MGHRA and YSYEKL. The CDR3 sequence is 16 residues long. Trimming took 4 bases from V and 5 from J; bases not matched to a gene: 12. CDR3 loop: CASSPRPGQGINEQYF. The CDR3 DNA follows: TGCGCCAGCAGCCCCCGGCCGGGACAGGGTATCAACGAGCAGTACTTC.

CDR3: CASSQVASGLHEQYF. CDR3 in DNA: TGTGCCAGCAGCCAAGTGGCTAGCGGTCTCCACGAGCAGTACTTC. The chain employs TRBV4-2 and TRBJ2-7; 7 nucleotides align to TRBD2. Trimming cost V 1 base and J 5 bases; bases outside gene matches: 8. Looked up from germline, CDR1 is LGHNA and CDR2 is YNFKEQ. The CDR3 sequence is 15 residues long.

V usage is TRBV28 and J usage is TRBJ1-1, with D unclear. V was pared by 5 bases and J by 4 bases, with 23 bases between. Per the germline V gene, CDR1 is MDHEN and CDR2 is SYDVKM. The CDR3 extends over 17 amino acids. The CDR3 is CASSPPPTIIWSTEAFF. CDR3 sequence (DNA): TGTGCCAGCAGTCCCCCCCCGACAATAATATGGTCCACTGAAGCTTTCTTT.

This chain joins TRBV9 and TRBJ1-2; no firm D call. Trimming removed 4 bases at V and 4 bases at J, with 11 bases between. Germline V lookup: CDR1 SGDLS, CDR2 YYNGEE. The CDR3 contains 13 residues. Written as DNA, the CDR3 is TGTGCCAGCAGCTCGACCCCCGGCTATGGCTACACCTTC. Translation: CASSSTPGYGYTF.

The rearrangement uses TRBV5-5 and TRBJ2-6; possible D gene TRBD1, 5 bases. In germline, CDR1 is SGHKS, CDR2 YYEKEE (reference sequence). V was pared by 3 bases and J by 2 bases, with 18 bases between. The length of the CDR3 is 18 residues. The CDR3 DNA sequence: TGTGCCAGCAGCTCTGCCCGTGGGGCGACGGCTGGGGCCAACGTCCTGACTTTC. Its protein is CASSSARGATAGANVLTF.

The chain uses TRBV7-8 and TRBJ1-2, with a tentative D call TRBD1 (5 bases). With 10 bases removed from V and 6 bases from J, the gap between germline ends came to 15 bases. The length of the CDR3 is 12 residues. The germline V gene has CDR1 SGHVS and CDR2 FQNEAQ. In DNA form, the CDR3 reads TGTGCCATCTCCCGGGGGTTAGATGGCTACACCTTC. Its translation: CAISRGLDGYTF.

This chain links TRBV10-1 with TRBJ2-7; 11 positions agree with TRBD2. Germline V lookup: CDR1 WNHNN, CDR2 SYGVQD (reference sequence). Trimming removed 10 bases from V and 0 bases from J; junction bases left unmatched: 2. The length of the CDR3 is 13 residues. The CDR3 DNA reads TGCGCCACACTAGCGGGAGTCTCCTACGAGCAGTACTTC. Residues: CATLAGVSYEQYF.

The rearrangement links TRBV5-4 to TRBJ1-3, with unresolved D. The germline V gene encodes CDR1 SGHNT and CDR2 YYREEE (reference sequence). Trimming shortened V by 0 bases and J by 4 bases, and 11 bases separated the two germline ends. CDR3 length: 15 residues. The CDR3: CASSLAINAGNTIYF. CDR3 nucleotide sequence: TGTGCCAGCAGCTTGGCCATCAACGCGGGAAACACCATATATTTT.

This sequence joins TRBV7-9 and TRBJ1-5; tentative D call: TRBD1 (6 bases). The CDR3 length is 14 residues. Germline V gene sequence: CDR1 SEHNR, CDR2 FQNEAQ (reference sequence). V was cut by 4 bases and J by 7 bases, with 14 bases left in between. The CDR3 loop reads CASSSGSGGQPQHF. The CDR3 DNA reads as TGTGCCAGCAGCTCGGGTTCGGGGGGCCAGCCCCAGCATTTT.

The J gene is TRBJ1-2, the V gene TRBV9; no definite D call. Germline assignment: CDR1 SGDLS and CDR2 YYNGEE. The CDR3 is 14 residues long. V was pared by 4 bases and J by 0 bases, with 10 bases between. The CDR3 DNA reads TGTGCCAGCAGCCCCATGGGAGCTAACTATGGCTACACCTTC. It yields the protein CASSPMGANYGYTF. The full variable domain, its missing parts supplied by reference TRBV9 and TRBJ1-2, is DSGVTQTPKHLITATGQRVTLRCSPRSGDLSVYWYQQSLDQGLQFLIQYYNGEERAKGNILERFSAQQFPDLHSELNLSSLELGDSALYFCASSPMGANYGYTFGSGTRLTVV.

In regard to this clone: Other DNA sequences in the same sample also yield this CDR3. This chain uses TRBV7-6 with TRBJ2-7; TRBD1 agrees at 9 bases. Germline CDR1 is SGHVS and CDR2 is FNYEAQ. CDR3 size: 14 residues. V was pared by 3 bases and J by 1 base, with 1 base of the junction left unmatched. CDR3 sequence reads: CASSFGTGSYEQYF. The CDR3 nucleotides read TGTGCCAGCAGCTTCGGGACAGGGTCCTACGAGCAGTACTTC.

The chain recombines TRBV21-1 with TRBJ1-1; TRBD1 is taken as the D call from the table, unchecked against the DNA. TRBV21-1 is a pseudogene segment. This CDR3 region has 18 residues. The DNA of the CDR3 is TGTGCCAGCAGCAATAAGATTGGACACACCGGCGGGAACACTGAAGCTTTCTTT. Protein: CASSNKIGHTGGNTEAFF.

The gene calls are TRBV7-8 and TRBJ2-3; D unresolved. Trimming took 1 base from V and 6 from J, leaving 8 bases between them. This CDR3 is built from 13 residues. Germline assignment: CDR1 SGHVS and CDR2 FQNEAQ. This CDR3 reads CASSLGPRDTQYF. DNA for the CDR3: TGTGCCAGCAGCTTAGGCCCGAGGGATACGCAGTATTTT.

The chain is built from TRBV5-1 and TRBJ1-2; tentatively, D is TRBD1 (5 bases). V lost 4 bases to trimming and J lost 2 bases, with 18 bases between them. The germline V gene encodes CDR1 SGHRS and CDR2 YFSETQ. The CDR3 contains 16 residues. The CDR3 sequence is CASSPLGGSQNYGYTF. The CDR3 DNA is TGCGCCAGCAGCCCGCTTGGGGGGTCTCAGAACTATGGCTACACCTTC.

The J gene is TRBJ2-5, the V gene TRBV28; D call uncertain. Matching the DNA end better, TRBJ2-7 makes the J call doubtful. Germline values: CDR1 MDHEN, CDR2 SYDVKM. The CDR3 consists of 13 residues. As DNA, the CDR3 is TGTGCCAGCAGTTTAGTCGGGTGGGGCGAGCAGTACTTC. Translation gives CASSLVGWGEQYF.

This chain uses TRBV6-4 with TRBJ1-4; 7 bases map to TRBD1. The CDR3 is 15 residues long. The germline CDR1 and CDR2 sequences are MRHNA and SNTAGT. V was clipped by 2 bases and J by 5 bases; unmatched bases: 5. The CDR3 region is CASSDPGQTNEKLFF. DNA of the CDR3: TGTGCCAGCAGTGACCCGGGACAGACGAATGAAAAACTGTTTTTT.